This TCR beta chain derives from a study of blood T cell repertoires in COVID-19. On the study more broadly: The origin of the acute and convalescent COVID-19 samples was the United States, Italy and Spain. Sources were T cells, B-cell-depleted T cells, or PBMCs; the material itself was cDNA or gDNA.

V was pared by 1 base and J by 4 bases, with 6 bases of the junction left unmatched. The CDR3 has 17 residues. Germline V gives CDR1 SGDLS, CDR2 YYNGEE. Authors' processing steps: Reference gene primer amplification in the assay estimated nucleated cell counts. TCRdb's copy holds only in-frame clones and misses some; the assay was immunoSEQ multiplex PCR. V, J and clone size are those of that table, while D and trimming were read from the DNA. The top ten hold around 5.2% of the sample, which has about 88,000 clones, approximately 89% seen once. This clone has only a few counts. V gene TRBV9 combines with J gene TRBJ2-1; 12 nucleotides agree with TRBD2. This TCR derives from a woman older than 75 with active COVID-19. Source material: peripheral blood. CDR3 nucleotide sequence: TGTGCCAGCAGCGTACTAGCGGGAGGGCCAAGGTACAATGAGCAGTTCTTC. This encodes CASSVLAGGPRYNEQFF.